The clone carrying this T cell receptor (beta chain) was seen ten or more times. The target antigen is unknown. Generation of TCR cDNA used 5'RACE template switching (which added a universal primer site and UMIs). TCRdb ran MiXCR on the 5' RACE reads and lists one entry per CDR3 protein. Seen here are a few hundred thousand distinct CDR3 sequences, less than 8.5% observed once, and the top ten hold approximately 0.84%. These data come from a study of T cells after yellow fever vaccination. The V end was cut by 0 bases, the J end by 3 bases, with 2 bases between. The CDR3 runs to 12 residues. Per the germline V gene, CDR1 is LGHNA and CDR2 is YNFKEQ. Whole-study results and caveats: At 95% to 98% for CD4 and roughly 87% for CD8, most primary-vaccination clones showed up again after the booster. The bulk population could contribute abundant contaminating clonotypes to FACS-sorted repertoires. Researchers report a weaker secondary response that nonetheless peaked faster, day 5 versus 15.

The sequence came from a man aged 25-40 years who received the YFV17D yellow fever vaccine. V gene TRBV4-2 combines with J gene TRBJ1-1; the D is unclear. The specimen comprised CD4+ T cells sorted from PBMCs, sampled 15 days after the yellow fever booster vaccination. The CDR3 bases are TGTGCCAGCAGCCAAGATGACACTGAAGCTTTCTTT. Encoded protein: CASSQDDTEAFF.